Below are 27 T cell receptor beta chains sequenced from a single sample in a study of CD8+ T cells in alopecia areata. It was cDNA, reverse transcribed from extracted RNA, that served as the sequencing template. Profiling relied on immunoSEQ multiplex PCR, and the TCRdb table lists in-frame clones only, not all of them. Among 180,000 or so clones listed, roughly 64% were seen once. As for treatment: oral pan-JAK inhibitor, 5-10 mg twice daily. The starting material was CD4+ T cells sorted from blood, obtained at week 24, from a patient treated with tofacitinib. These receptors were collected from a human donor with alopecia areata.

This clone showed up just a few times. CDR3 sequence: CSVGTRLAGGPYSSGANVLTF. The CDR3 nucleotides are TGCAGCGTTGGAACTAGACTAGCGGGAGGGCCTTACAGCTCTGGGGCCAACGTCCTGACTTTC. V gene TRBV29-1 combines with J gene TRBJ2-6; 14 bases align to TRBD2. This CDR3 is built from 21 residues. Trimming took 4 bases from V and 0 from J; bases not matched to a gene: 14. Germline CDR1 is SQVTM and CDR2 is ANQGSEA. Looking up the rest from reference TRBV29-1 and TRBJ2-6 gives the full variable domain: SAVISQKPSRDICQRGTSLTIQCQVDSQVTMMFWYRQQPGQSLTLIATANQGSEATYESGFVIDKFPISRPNLTFSTLTVSNMSPEDSSIYLCSVGTRLAGGPYSSGANVLTFGAGSRLTVL.

The chain is built from TRBV13 and TRBJ2-5; D is unclear. CDR1 is PRHDT and CDR2 is FYEKMQ in the germline V gene (reference sequence). V lost 5 bases, J lost 5 bases, and 9 bases lay in between. CDR3 size: 12 residues. In DNA form, the CDR3 reads TGTGCCAGCAGCCTCTTTCGGGAGACCCAGTACTTC. Encoded protein: CASSLFRETQYF.

The rearrangement uses TRBV5-1 and TRBJ2-3, with D possibly matching TRBD2 (6 bases). Germline V gives CDR1 SGHRS, CDR2 YFSETQ. CDR3 length equals 13 residues. V shed 9 bases and J shed 2 bases, with 13 bases lying between them. The CDR3 sequence: CATRRGSTDTQYF. The CDR3 DNA is TGCGCCACCCGGCGGGGCTCCACAGATACGCAGTATTTT.

The chain employs TRBV2 and TRBJ2-5; D possibly corresponds to TRBD1 (6 bases). CDR1 and CDR2 (germline): SNHLY, FYNNEI. The CDR3 sequence is 13 residues long. Trimming removed 5 bases from V and 4 bases from J, with 11 bases in between. CDR3 protein: CASSSSGVETQYF. As DNA, the CDR3 is TGTGCCAGCAGTTCTTCAGGGGTAGAGACCCAGTACTTC.

V and J are TRBV7-2 and TRBJ2-7; 7 nucleotides match TRBD2. The length of the CDR3 is 13 residues. V trimming: 5 bases; J trimming: 3 bases; junction bases outside the gene matches: 4. Looked up from germline, CDR1 is SGHTA and CDR2 is FQGNSA. The CDR3 coding sequence is TGTGCCAGCAGCCCAAGCGGGGTCTACGAGCAGTACTTC. Its translation: CASSPSGVYEQYF.

This clone has more than one count but fewer than ten. V is TRBV9 and J is TRBJ2-3; D gene unclear. The CDR3 contains 13 residues. Trimming removed 2 bases at V and 6 bases at J, with 10 bases between. Germline CDR1 is SGDLS and CDR2 is YYNGEE. CDR3 loop: CASSVTFVDTQYF. The CDR3 DNA is TGTGCCAGCAGCGTGACCTTCGTGGATACGCAGTATTTT.

This clone showed up just once. The chain joins TRBV30 to TRBJ2-1, with D possibly being TRBD1 or TRBD2 (5 bases each). The CDR3 has 14 amino acids. The V gene lost 1 base and the J gene lost 5 bases, with 12 bases spanning the gap. CDR1 is GTSNPN, CDR2 SVGIG, per germline (reference sequence). CDR3: CAWSGGSEHNEQFF. In DNA form, the CDR3 reads TGTGCCTGGAGTGGGGGGAGTGAACACAATGAGCAGTTCTTC.

There are a few counts of this clone. This rearrangement joins TRBV19 to TRBJ2-2, with TRBD2 identical over 9 bases. CDR1 and CDR2 (germline): LNHDA, SQIVND (reference sequence). This CDR3 has 14 amino acids. V gave up 11 bases and J gave up 4 bases; unmatched junction bases: 8. This CDR3 reads CAGASGTSTGELFF. In DNA form, the CDR3 reads TGTGCCGGCGCTAGCGGGACTTCCACCGGGGAGCTGTTTTTT.

This clone was picked up a small number of times. Other DNA sequences in this sample translate to the same CDR3. The chain combines TRBV5-1 with TRBJ2-7; D unclear. CDR1 and CDR2 (germline): SGHRS, YFSETQ. The V end was cut by 0 bases, the J end by 3 bases, with 4 bases between. This CDR3 is 12 amino acids long. This CDR3 is CASSLEGYEQYF. The CDR3 DNA follows: TGCGCCAGCAGCTTGGAGGGCTACGAGCAGTACTTC.

This chain joins TRBV30 and TRBJ2-1; unclear D gene. Germline lookup yields CDR1 GTSNPN and CDR2 SVGIG (reference sequence). V dropped 4 bases and J dropped 4 bases, with 14 bases sitting between them. The CDR3 is 14 amino acids. CDR3 nucleotide sequence: TGTGCCTGGACGGGTTTGGAAGGATACAATGAGCAGTTCTTC. Translating it yields CAWTGLEGYNEQFF.

The gene calls are TRBV5-4 and TRBJ2-5; tentative D call: TRBD1 (5 bases). The germline V gene has CDR1 SGHNT and CDR2 YYREEE (reference sequence). This CDR3 is built from 13 residues. Trimming removed 2 bases at V and 5 bases at J, with 10 bases between. This chain's CDR3 is CASSFVGVETQYF. The CDR3 nucleotides are TGTGCCAGCAGCTTCGTAGGGGTCGAGACCCAGTACTTC.

This sequence joins TRBV29-1 and TRBJ2-3; TRBD1 agrees at 7 bases. Germline V gene data show CDR1 as SQVTM and CDR2 as ANQGSEA. V gave up 4 bases and J gave up 4 bases; unmatched junction bases: 5. CDR3 size: 13 residues. The CDR3, as DNA: TGCAGCGTTGGAATAGGGGGCGCAGATACGCAGTATTTT. This codes for CSVGIGGADTQYF.

The V gene is TRBV19, the J gene TRBJ1-5, with D maybe TRBD1 (6 bases). The ends were cut back, 6 bases at V and 6 bases at J, with 12 bases in the middle. This CDR3 is built from 13 residues. Germline-derived CDR1 and CDR2 are LNHDA and SQIVND (reference sequence). The CDR3 DNA sequence: TGTGCCAGTAGAGTACAGGGTGGTCAGCCCCAGCATTTT. It translates to CASRVQGGQPQHF.

The genes are TRBV29-1 and TRBJ2-5; D might be TRBD2 (5 bases). CDR3 size: 13 residues. CDR1 and CDR2 (germline): SQVTM, ANQGSEA. Trimming removed 3 bases from V and 5 bases from J, with 13 bases in between. CDR3 loop: CSVELASRETQYF. The CDR3 DNA sequence: TGCAGCGTTGAGTTGGCTAGCCGTGAGACCCAGTACTTC.

This chain connects TRBV19 to TRBJ2-3, with a weak D call TRBD1 (6 bases). Germline lookup yields CDR1 LNHDA and CDR2 SQIVND (reference sequence). V lost 2 bases to trimming and J lost 2 bases, with 8 bases between them. The CDR3 extends over 14 amino acids. In DNA, the CDR3 is TGTGCCAGTAGTATAACAGGGAACACAGATACGCAGTATTTT. This sequence encodes CASSITGNTDTQYF.

This clone was picked up a small number of times. The chain couples TRBV7-9 to TRBJ1-4; D uncertain. The CDR3 runs to 16 residues. Germline values: CDR1 SEHNR, CDR2 FQNEAQ (reference sequence). Trimming removed 2 bases from V and 0 bases from J, with 10 bases in between. The CDR3 is CASSLIFGATNEKLFF. CDR3 nucleotide sequence: TGTGCCAGCAGCTTAATCTTCGGGGCAACTAATGAAAAACTGTTTTTT.

This CDR3 is CASSPAGLTTDTQYF. The CDR3 DNA reads TGTGCCAGCAGTCCCGCGGGACTAACCACAGATACGCAGTATTTT. The chain is built from TRBV6-4 and TRBJ2-3; 7 positions match TRBD2. Germline lookup yields CDR1 MRHNA and CDR2 SNTAGT. This CDR3 is 15 amino acids long. V was pared by 5 bases and J by 2 bases, with 7 bases of the junction left unmatched.

The table lists this clone with a few counts. The chain couples TRBV27 to TRBJ1-4; tentatively, D is TRBD1 (5 bases). CDR1 MNHEY and CDR2 SMNVEV come from the germline V gene (reference sequence). The CDR3 extends over 12 amino acids. The V and J ends lost 5 bases and 8 bases respectively, with 9 bases between them. CDR3 in DNA: TGTGCCAGCAGTCGGGGCCGGGAAAAACTGTTTTTT. Amino acid sequence: CASSRGREKLFF.

This chain connects TRBV30 to TRBJ2-5; no firm D call. CDR1 and CDR2 from the germline V gene are GTSNPN and SVGIG (reference sequence). V lost 0 bases, J lost 8 bases, and 7 bases lay in between. This CDR3 spans 11 amino acids. The CDR3 reads CAWSVARTQYF. CDR3 coding DNA: TGTGCCTGGAGTGTGGCCCGAACCCAGTACTTC.

The chain links TRBV25-1 to TRBJ2-1; 9 bases map to TRBD1. The CDR3 covers 13 residues. Germline CDR1 is MGHDK and CDR2 is SYGVNS. V dropped 4 bases and J dropped 14; count of bases not matched to a gene: 9. CDR3 residues: CASSVAGTGREFF. The CDR3 region has the DNA TGTGCCAGCAGTGTCGCTGGGACAGGGAGGGAGTTCTTC. Complete variable domain (other parts from reference TRBV25-1 and TRBJ2-1): EADIYQTPRYLVIGTGKKITLECSQTMGHDKMYWYQQDPGMELHLIHYSYGVNSTEKGDLSSESTVSRIRTEHFPLTLESARPSHTSQYLCASSVAGTGREFFGPGTRLTVL.

This sequence joins TRBV19 and TRBJ2-1; 7 bases line up with TRBD2. The V gene's germline CDR1 is LNHDA and CDR2 SQIVND (reference sequence). The J segment lost 0 bases and the V segment lost 7 bases, leaving 15 bases of the junction unmatched. The CDR3 sequence is 18 residues long. DNA for the CDR3: TGTGCCAGTACCCCTTCTAGCGGATTAACCAGCTCCTACAATGAGCAGTTCTTC. This sequence encodes CASTPSSGLTSSYNEQFF.

The gene calls are TRBV7-2 and TRBJ2-2; 11 positions agree with TRBD2. The CDR3 runs to 15 residues. V lost 0 bases and J lost 10; bases outside the gene matches: 4. Germline CDR1 is SGHTA and CDR2 is FQGNSA. CDR3 sequence (DNA): TGTGCCAGCAGCTTAGCACTAGCGGGGGCGTCGGAGCTGTTTTTT. This codes for CASSLALAGASELFF.

A few counts support this clone. The rearrangement links TRBV28 to TRBJ2-6, with D tentatively TRBD2 (6 bases). Trimming cost V 3 bases and J 2 bases, with 8 bases left between them. Germline-derived CDR1 and CDR2 are MDHEN and SYDVKM. This CDR3 contains 15 residues. CDR3 sequence reads: CASSFGSAGANVLTF. The CDR3 DNA sequence: TGTGCCAGCAGTTTCGGGAGCGCTGGGGCCAACGTCCTGACTTTC.

This chain links TRBV7-8 with TRBJ2-3; no clear D. CDR1 and CDR2 (germline): SGHVS, FQNEAQ. Trimming removed 0 bases from V and 0 bases from J, with 10 bases in between. This CDR3 region has 16 residues. For the CDR3, the DNA is TGTGCCAGCAGCTTAGCCGCATCGTCTAGCACAGATACGCAGTATTTT. Encoded protein: CASSLAASSSTDTQYF. Looking up the rest from reference TRBV7-8 and TRBJ2-3 gives the full variable domain: GAGVSQSPRYKVAKRGQDVALRCDPISGHVSLFWYQQALGQGPEFLTYFQNEAQLDKSGLPSDRFFAERPEGSVSTLKIQRTQQEDSAVYLCASSLAASSSTDTQYFGPGTRLTVL.

The V call is TRBV7-2, the J call TRBJ2-7; 7 bases line up with TRBD1. Germline lookup yields CDR1 SGHTA and CDR2 FQGNSA. This CDR3 is built from 15 residues. V shed 3 bases, J shed 4 bases, and the junction held 9 bases outside the gene matches. The DNA of the CDR3 is TGTGCCAGCAGCTTGTCAACAGGGGATGGATACGAGCAGTACTTC. As protein: CASSLSTGDGYEQYF.

V gene TRBV9 combines with J gene TRBJ1-2, with D tentatively TRBD1 (5 bases). The germline V and J ends were trimmed by 4 bases and 9 bases, with 16 bases remaining between them. This CDR3 spans 13 amino acids. The V gene's germline CDR1 is SGDLS and CDR2 YYNGEE. The CDR3 here is CASSIGTPASYTF. The CDR3 bases are TGTGCCAGCAGCATCGGGACCCCGGCGAGCTACACCTTC.

The chain employs TRBV23-1 and TRBJ2-1, with D hard to call. TRBV23-1 is an open reading frame, and its role is uncertain. The CDR3 contains 14 residues. V was cut by 0 bases and J by 9 bases, with 12 bases left in between. CDR3: CASSQSLGPAEQFF. The CDR3 DNA follows: TGCGCCAGCAGTCAATCGTTAGGGCCCGCTGAGCAGTTCTTC.